This entry describes one T cell receptor (beta chain). The CDR3 has 16 amino acids. V shed 6 bases and J shed 9 bases, with 24 bases lying between them. Germline loops: CDR1 SEHNR, CDR2 FQNEAQ (reference sequence). This sample is drawn from a study of blood T cell repertoires in COVID-19. Background on the study: Sources were T cells, B-cell-depleted T cells, or PBMCs; the material itself was cDNA or gDNA.

Original analysis: Counts of nucleated cells, estimated from reference gene primer amplification, were obtained. Data came from immunoSEQ multiplex PCR; TCRdb stores just in-frame clones and leaves some out. The D gene and trimming were derived from the DNA, and the V and J assignments and clone size from that table. The table shows about 280,000 clones, with under 90% occurring only once. This TCR was sampled from a woman aged 25 to 39 with COVID-19, enrolled during active disease. The source material was peripheral blood. The chain couples TRBV7-9 to TRBJ2-1; the D gene is possibly TRBD1 (8 bases). CDR3 residues: CASRRPTGASGGEQFF. CDR3 nucleotide sequence: TGTGCCAGCAGACGCCCGACAGGGGCGTCGGGGGGTGAGCAGTTCTTC.